This T cell receptor (beta chain) was captured by sequencing in a study of OX40 agonist ivuxolimab in advanced cancers. For the study at large: Those treated in dose escalation had hepatocellular carcinoma, melanoma, renal cell cancer or head and neck cancer.

Study outcomes and limitations: Antigen specificity remained undetermined for the expanded peripheral T cells. CD4+ T cells averaged fewer expanded clones than CD8+ T cells.

About this clone: What it binds is not known.

Profiling relied on immunoSEQ multiplex PCR, and the TCRdb table lists in-frame clones only, not all of them. The sample holds 50,000 or so clones, approximately 89% seen once. CDR1 is SGHAT, CDR2 FQNNGV, per germline. Trimming shortened V by 5 bases and J by 7 bases, and 23 bases separated the two germline ends. The CDR3 totals 17 residues. Patients with a history of autoimmune disease or on systemic immunosuppression were excluded. This chain connects TRBV11-2 to TRBJ2-2; no definite D call. Sequencing was performed on CD4+ or CD8+ T cells sorted from blood, taken in a trial of the OX40 agonist ivuxolimab. This sequence was found in an adult with an advanced solid tumor such as melanoma, head and neck, liver or kidney cancer. CDR3: CASSPSLTRWEGGELFF. The CDR3 nucleotides read TGTGCCAGCAGCCCGTCTCTGACGCGGTGGGAAGGCGGGGAGCTGTTTTTT.